The present entry profiles one TCR beta chain with its context. Germline loops: CDR1 KGHSH, CDR2 LQKENI. This CDR3 has 15 amino acids. With 3 bases clipped from V and 2 bases from J, the junction kept 4 bases outside the gene matches. This sample stems from a study of OX40 agonist ivuxolimab in advanced cancers. About the research overall: The study reported partial responses in three patients: one hepatocellular carcinoma, two cutaneous melanoma.

Measured with immunoSEQ multiplex PCR; TCRdb has only the in-frame clones, and not every one. The sample records 70,000 or so clones, 85% to 90% being singletons. The TCR was taken from an adult with an advanced solid tumor such as melanoma, head and neck, liver or kidney cancer. The chain uses TRBV18 and TRBJ2-7; 10 bases fit TRBD2. Sequenced here: CD4+ or CD8+ T cells sorted from blood, sampled in a trial of the OX40 agonist ivuxolimab. The CDR3: CASSPGLASTYEQYF. The DNA for the CDR3 is TGTGCCAGCTCACCGGGACTAGCGTCTACCTACGAGCAGTACTTC.